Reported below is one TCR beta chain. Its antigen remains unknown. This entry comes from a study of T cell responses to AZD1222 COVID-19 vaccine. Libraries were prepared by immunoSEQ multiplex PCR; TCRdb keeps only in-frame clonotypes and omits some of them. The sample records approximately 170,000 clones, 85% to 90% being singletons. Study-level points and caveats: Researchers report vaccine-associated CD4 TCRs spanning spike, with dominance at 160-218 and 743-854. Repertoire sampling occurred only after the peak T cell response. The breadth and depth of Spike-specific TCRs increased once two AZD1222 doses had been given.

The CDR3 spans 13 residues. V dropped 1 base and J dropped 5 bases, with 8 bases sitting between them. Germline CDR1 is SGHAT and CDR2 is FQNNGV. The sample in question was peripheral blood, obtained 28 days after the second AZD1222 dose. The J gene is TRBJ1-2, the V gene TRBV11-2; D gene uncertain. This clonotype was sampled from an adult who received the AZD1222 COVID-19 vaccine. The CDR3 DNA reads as TGTGCCAGCAGCTTAGGGGCAGCATATGGCTACACCTTC. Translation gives CASSLGAAYGYTF.